The sequence of this T cell receptor (beta chain) was determined in a study of identifying expanded T cells in peripheral blood. This CDR3 comprises 12 residues. CDR1 and CDR2 from the germline V gene are LNHDA and SQIVND (reference sequence). The V and J ends lost 3 bases and 4 bases respectively, with 5 bases between them. Points on this clone: Its antigen is unknown.

Clones were sequenced by immunoSEQ multiplex PCR, and TCRdb holds only the in-frame ones, with some missing. The sample yields about 82,000 clones, 70% to 90% seen once. The study's findings and limits: Variance in clone template counts between approximately 2-week samples significantly increased with total template count across all healthy donors. Technical replicates showed around 1.3 changed clones; approximately 2 weeks roughly 16; four weeks 19.

Collection occurred without any documented infections or immune events in donors. This chain connects TRBV19 to TRBJ2-3; D uncertain. The sample consisted of blood. The clonotype originates from a person aged 18-69 years in good health. The CDR3 sequence is CASSIQADTQYF. The CDR3 nucleotides read TGTGCCAGTAGTATTCAGGCAGATACGCAGTATTTT. The full variable domain, completed using reference TRBV19 and TRBJ2-3, is DGGITQSPKYLFRKEGQNVTLSCEQNLNHDAMYWYRQDPGQGLRLIYYSQIVNDFQKGDIAEGYSVSREKKESFPLTVTSAQKNPTAFYLCASSIQADTQYFGPGTRLTVL.